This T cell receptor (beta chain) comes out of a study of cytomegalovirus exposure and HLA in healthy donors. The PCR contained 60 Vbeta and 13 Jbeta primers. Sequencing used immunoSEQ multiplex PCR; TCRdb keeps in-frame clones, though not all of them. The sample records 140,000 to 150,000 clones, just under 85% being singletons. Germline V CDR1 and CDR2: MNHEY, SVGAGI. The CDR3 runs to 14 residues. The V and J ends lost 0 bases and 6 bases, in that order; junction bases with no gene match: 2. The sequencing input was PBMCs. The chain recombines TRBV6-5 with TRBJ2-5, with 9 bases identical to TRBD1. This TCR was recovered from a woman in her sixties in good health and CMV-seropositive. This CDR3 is CASSYSGQGKTQYF. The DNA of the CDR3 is TGTGCCAGCAGTTACTCGGGACAGGGAAAGACCCAGTACTTC.